The 26 T cell receptor beta chains in this list originate from one sample, sequenced in a study of T-cell reconstitution after alpha-beta-depleted transplantation in children. The authors prepared the TCRbeta library with unique molecular identifiers. TCRdb re-derived calls from the PCR reads in MiXCR, one entry per CDR3 protein. This table has about 240,000 distinct CDR3 sequences, roughly a quarter appearing once. The specimen was PBMCs, collected before TCRalphabeta/CD19-depleted stem cell transplant. These receptors came from a girl aged 2 to 9 with Fanconi anemia, due to receive a stem cell transplant.

The chain uses TRBV3-1 and TRBJ2-1; no clear D gene. The V gene's germline CDR1 is LGHDT and CDR2 YNNKEL (reference sequence). The CDR3 sequence is 14 residues long. The V gene lost 0 bases and the J gene lost 3 bases, with 6 bases spanning the gap. The CDR3 loop reads CASSQEPDYNEQFF. CDR3 bases: TGTGCCAGCAGCCAAGAGCCAGACTACAATGAGCAGTTCTTC.

The chain carries TRBV7-9 and TRBJ2-5; TRBD2 is a possible D gene (5 bases). The V end was cut by 2 bases, the J end by 4 bases, with 8 bases between. The germline CDR1 and CDR2 sequences are SEHNR and FQNEAQ (reference sequence). This CDR3 is built from 13 residues. DNA for the CDR3: TGTGCCAGCAGCTTAATGGGGAGAGAGACCCAGTACTTC. Translating gives CASSLMGRETQYF.

The rearrangement joins TRBV7-6 to TRBJ2-3; D is perhaps TRBD2 (5 bases). CDR3 length: 15 residues. V was clipped by 5 bases and J by 3 bases, with 15 bases between them. Germline V gives CDR1 SGHVS, CDR2 FNYEAQ. The CDR3: CASSPNGMKTDTQYF. CDR3 nucleotides: TGTGCCAGCAGCCCCAACGGGATGAAGACAGATACGCAGTATTTT.

This clonotype has a single count. Possible read error: a much larger clone is one base away. The rearrangement links TRBV21-1 to TRBJ2-5. TRBV21-1 is described as a pseudogene. This CDR3 contains 13 residues. The CDR3 region has the DNA TGTGCCAGCAGCGCAAGCTTGGAGAGGACCCAGTACTTC. It translates to CASSASLERTQYF.

The table lists this clonotype with many counts. V is TRBV7-2 and J is TRBJ2-7; 8 bases map to TRBD1. Looked up from germline, CDR1 is SGHTA and CDR2 is FQGNSA. CDR3 length equals 14 residues. V lost 5 bases, J lost 5 bases, and 8 bases stayed unmatched. The CDR3: CASSLWTGSDEQYF. CDR3 sequence (DNA): TGTGCCAGCAGCCTCTGGACAGGGAGTGACGAGCAGTACTTC.

The table lists this clonotype with many counts. This sequence joins TRBV28 and TRBJ2-7; unclear D gene. Germline-derived CDR1 and CDR2 are MDHEN and SYDVKM. Trimming pared 3 bases from V and 4 bases from J, leaving 10 bases between. The CDR3 is 13 amino acids. The CDR3 reads CASSLSLLYEQYF. The CDR3, as DNA: TGTGCCAGCAGTTTGTCCCTCCTATACGAGCAGTACTTC.

This rearrangement joins TRBV28 to TRBJ2-1; the D gene is possibly TRBD2 (6 bases). The CDR3 covers 14 residues. Germline V gene data show CDR1 as MDHEN and CDR2 as SYDVKM. V shed 7 bases and J shed 5 bases, with 15 bases lying between them. The CDR3 sequence: CASKEGPNDNEQFF. DNA of the CDR3: TGTGCCAGCAAGGAGGGACCAAACGACAATGAGCAGTTCTTC.

The V and J genes are TRBV28 and TRBJ2-4; a weak D match, TRBD1 (6 bases). V was shortened by 3 bases and J by 9 bases, with 12 bases between the two germline ends. The CDR3 contains 13 residues. The germline V gene encodes CDR1 MDHEN and CDR2 SYDVKM. CDR3 sequence: CASSFQGIGIQYF. CDR3 nucleotides: TGTGCCAGCAGTTTCCAGGGGATAGGCATTCAGTACTTC.

The chain couples TRBV15 to TRBJ2-3; TRBD1 agrees at 7 bases. V shed 5 bases and J 2 bases; nucleotides not matched to a gene: 7. The CDR3 is 15 residues long. Germline loops: CDR1 LNHNV, CDR2 YYDKDF (reference sequence). The CDR3 is CATSRRQGPTDTQYF. In DNA form, the CDR3 reads TGTGCCACCAGCCGTAGACAGGGCCCCACAGATACGCAGTATTTT.

This clonotype was seen at least ten times. The rearrangement uses TRBV13 and TRBJ2-5; D is tentatively TRBD1 or TRBD2 (5 bases each). Trimming removed 6 bases from V and 3 bases from J, with 14 bases in between. Germline-derived CDR1 and CDR2 are PRHDT and FYEKMQ (reference sequence). CDR3 size: 14 residues. The CDR3 region has the DNA TGTGCCAGCAGACGCGCCGGGGCTGAAGAGACCCAGTACTTC. Amino acids: CASRRAGAEETQYF.

The V gene is TRBV2, the J gene TRBJ1-2; a possible D gene is TRBD1 (6 bases). The CDR3 consists of 13 residues. Germline V lookup: CDR1 SNHLY, CDR2 FYNNEI. V gave up 5 bases and J gave up 6 bases, with 13 bases separating them. The CDR3 here is CASSLGQENGYTF. CDR3 coding DNA: TGTGCCAGCAGTTTGGGACAAGAAAATGGCTACACCTTC. Full variable domain (missing parts from reference TRBV2 and TRBJ1-2): EPEVTQTPSHQVTQMGQEVILRCVPISNHLYFYWYRQILGQKVEFLVSFYNNEISEKSEIFDDQFSVERPDGSNFTLKIRSTKLEDSAMYFCASSLGQENGYTFGSGTRLTVV.

This clonotype was counted ten times or more. The V call is TRBV29-1, the J call TRBJ2-5; D is uncertain. The CDR3 consists of 17 residues. V was pared by 0 bases and J by 2 bases, with 19 bases between. Per germline, CDR1 SQVTM and CDR2 ANQGSEA. In DNA form, the CDR3 reads TGCAGCGTTGAAGAGGGCGGACGAACTTACCCGCAAGAGACCCAGTACTTC. Residues: CSVEEGGRTYPQETQYF.

This clonotype occurred many times. The V gene is TRBV29-1, the J gene TRBJ2-3; 9 nucleotides line up with TRBD2. The ends lost 6 bases at V and 0 bases at J; junction bases unmatched: 4. The CDR3 runs to 14 residues. Germline CDR1 reads SQVTM; CDR2 reads ANQGSEA. CDR3 region: CSVTSGPSTDTQYF. CDR3 coding DNA: TGCAGCGTGACTAGCGGACCTAGCACAGATACGCAGTATTTT.

V usage is TRBV25-1 and J usage is TRBJ1-5, with 7 bases identical to TRBD1. This CDR3 contains 13 residues. CDR1 is MGHDK and CDR2 is SYGVNS in the germline V gene. After removal of 8 bases from V and 2 bases from J, the junction contained 3 bases not matched to a gene. Here the CDR3 DNA reads TGTGCCAGCGACGACAGGGGCAATCAGCCCCAGCATTTT. This gives the protein CASDDRGNQPQHF.

Remarks on this clonotype: A single base separates this from a much larger clone, so it may be a read error. Here the CDR3 DNA reads TGCAGCGTTCGAGACTTTAGTGGTGCGGATACGCAGTATTTT. As protein: CSVRDFSGADTQYF. This chain connects TRBV29-1 to TRBJ2-3; D gene unclear. V was shortened by 5 bases and J by 6 bases, with 18 bases between the two germline ends. CDR3 length: 14 amino acids. CDR1 SQVTM and CDR2 ANQGSEA come from the germline V gene.

This clonotype has a count of ten or more. The chain links TRBV12-3 or TRBV12-4 to TRBJ2-7; D is ambiguous. V shed 0 bases and J shed 5 bases, with 8 bases lying between them. The CDR3 covers 13 residues. This CDR3 is CASSLAATNEQYF. CDR3 nucleotides: TGTGCCAGCAGTTTAGCCGCTACTAACGAGCAGTACTTC.

This clonotype was seen a few times. This chain connects TRBV7-2 to TRBJ2-1; perhaps TRBD2 as D (5 bases). Per germline, CDR1 SGHTA and CDR2 FQGNSA. V dropped 5 bases and J dropped 6 bases, with 14 bases sitting between them. The CDR3 loop spans 14 amino acids. This CDR3 reads CASSRQLEANEQFF. CDR3 bases: TGTGCCAGCAGCCGCCAACTAGAGGCCAATGAGCAGTTCTTC.

This clonotype was seen many times. This chain connects TRBV28 to TRBJ1-2; perhaps TRBD1 as D (5 bases). This CDR3 region has 17 residues. Germline CDR1 reads MDHEN; CDR2 reads SYDVKM. Trimming removed 5 bases from V and 4 bases from J, with 23 bases in between. CDR3 residues: CASSTAITGTDLYGYTF. In DNA, the CDR3 is TGTGCCAGCAGTACTGCTATAACAGGTACAGACCTCTATGGCTACACCTTC.

This clonotype was found a few times. This chain joins TRBV12-3 or TRBV12-4 and TRBJ2-3; maybe TRBD2 (5 bases). V lost 5 bases and J 2 bases, leaving 8 bases between the germline ends. This CDR3 contains 13 residues. CDR3 nucleotides: TGTGCCAGCAGTCATAGCGACACAGATACGCAGTATTTT. Amino acids: CASSHSDTDTQYF.

The CDR3 sequence is CASSLRTSKSDTQYF. DNA for the CDR3: TGTGCCAGCAGCTTACGGACTAGCAAGTCAGATACGCAGTATTTT. The V gene is TRBV7-8, the J gene TRBJ2-3; TRBD2 matches 8 bases. CDR1 SGHVS and CDR2 FQNEAQ come from the germline V gene. The J segment lost 4 bases and the V segment lost 2 bases, leaving 5 bases of the junction unmatched. The CDR3 consists of 15 residues.

V usage is TRBV3-1 and J usage is TRBJ1-5; the match to TRBD1 covers 7 bases. The trim removed 1 base at V and 4 bases at J, leaving 7 bases unmatched. CDR3 length equals 16 residues. Germline lookup yields CDR1 LGHDT and CDR2 YNNKEL (reference sequence). The CDR3 spells CASSQGPTGTNQPQHF. In DNA, the CDR3 is TGTGCCAGCAGCCAAGGACCGACAGGGACTAATCAGCCCCAGCATTTT. Full variable domain (outside the CDR3, taken from reference TRBV3-1 and TRBJ1-5): DTAVSQTPKYLVTQMGNDKSIKCEQNLGHDTMYWYKQDSKKFLKIMFSYNNKELIINETVPNRFSPKSPDKAHLNLHINSLELGDSAVYFCASSQGPTGTNQPQHFGDGTRLSIL.

The CDR3 is CSAREIVGGESYNEQFF. CDR3 coding DNA: TGCAGTGCTAGAGAAATTGTGGGGGGCGAGAGTTACAATGAGCAGTTCTTC. The J gene is TRBJ2-1, the V gene TRBV20-1; tentatively, D is TRBD1 or TRBD2 (6 bases each). V gave up 0 bases and J gave up 4 bases, with 19 bases separating them. The length of the CDR3 is 17 residues. CDR1 and CDR2 from the germline V gene are DFQATT and SNEGSKA (reference sequence).

This clonotype has ten or more counts. The chain couples TRBV12-3 or TRBV12-4 to TRBJ2-3, with no clear D. The ends were cut back, 3 bases at V and 4 bases at J, with 11 bases in the middle. The CDR3 consists of 14 residues. The CDR3 sequence: CASSFPQVADTQYF. CDR3 bases: TGTGCCAGCAGTTTTCCCCAGGTGGCAGATACGCAGTATTTT.

V gene TRBV28 combines with J gene TRBJ2-7; D remains ambiguous. V was clipped by 8 bases and J by 5 bases, with 10 bases between them. The CDR3 has 11 residues. Germline V lookup: CDR1 MDHEN, CDR2 SYDVKM. CDR3 nucleotides: TGTGCCAGCGTCGGGCCCAACGAGCAGTACTTC. Residues: CASVGPNEQYF.

This clonotype appeared a few times. The rearrangement joins TRBV12-3 or TRBV12-4 to TRBJ2-1; D unclear. V was pared by 7 bases and J by 5 bases, with 15 bases between. The CDR3 sequence is 14 residues long. Written as DNA, the CDR3 is TGTGCCAGCACCCAGATTAACTTTAACAATGAGCAGTTCTTC. It is translated as CASTQINFNNEQFF.

V gene TRBV29-1 combines with J gene TRBJ2-7; TRBD2 agrees at 9 bases. CDR3 length equals 12 residues. J lost 8 bases, V lost 4 bases, and 6 bases had no gene match. Germline CDR1 is SQVTM and CDR2 is ANQGSEA. DNA of the CDR3: TGCAGCGTTGCTAGCCTAGCGGGAAAGCAGTACTTC. Protein product: CSVASLAGKQYF.